This is a list of T cell receptor beta chains from one sample in a study of Ad26.COV2.S vaccination and SARS-CoV-2 variants. Generated by immunoSEQ multiplex PCR, the TCRdb table keeps only in-frame clones and is missing some. The sample lists 400,000 to 450,000 clones; 80% to 95% were seen once. Material: peripheral blood, obtained in a trial of Ad26.COV2.S vaccine versus placebo. These receptors were obtained from a person aged 18-65 years who received the Ad26.COV2.S COVID-19 vaccine or a placebo. CDR3s include the opening cysteine and the closing phenylalanine or tryptophan. Each record gives: V gene, clone size, J gene, D gene, CDR3 protein, CDR3 DNA. A D gene is named only where the DNA matches it firmly. Clone size is stated in some rows and not others, as once, few, many or a class when expanded.

V gene: TRBV7-8
clone size: .
J gene: TRBJ1-4
D gene: .
CDR3 protein: CASSLMTVNEKLFF
CDR3 DNA: TGTGCCAGCAGCCTCATGACAGTGAATGAAAAACTGTTTTTT

V gene: TRBV4-3
clone size: .
J gene: TRBJ2-3
D gene: TRBD1
CDR3 protein: CASSQDRRGQGADTQYF
CDR3 DNA: TGCGCCAGCAGCCAGGACCGCCGGGGACAGGGGGCAGATACGCAGTATTTT

V gene: TRBV2
clone size: once
J gene: TRBJ1-2
D gene: .
CDR3 protein: CASSEARGGNGYTF
CDR3 DNA: TGTGCCAGCAGTGAAGCGCGGGGGGGGAATGGCTACACCTTC

V gene: TRBV6-5
clone size: .
J gene: TRBJ2-5
D gene: TRBD2
CDR3 protein: CASSYTTSEGPTQYF
CDR3 DNA: TGTGCCAGCAGTTATACGACTAGCGAAGGGCCGACCCAGTACTTC

V gene: TRBV5-4
clone size: .
J gene: TRBJ1-4
D gene: .
CDR3 protein: CASSLGIQATNEKLFF
CDR3 DNA: TGTGCCAGCAGCTTGGGCATACAAGCAACTAATGAAAAACTGTTTTTT

V gene: TRBV5-1
clone size: .
J gene: TRBJ2-5
D gene: .
CDR3 protein: CASSLEAVPQETQYF
CDR3 DNA: TGCGCCAGCAGCTTGGAGGCAGTACCTCAAGAGACCCAGTACTTC

V gene: TRBV4-3
clone size: few
J gene: TRBJ2-1
D gene: TRBD2
CDR3 protein: CASSQDLSSGTANEQFF
CDR3 DNA: TGCGCCAGCAGCCAAGATCTCTCTAGCGGGACAGCCAATGAGCAGTTCTTC

V gene: TRBV30
clone size: .
J gene: TRBJ2-3
D gene: .
CDR3 protein: CAWSAPGTDTQYF
CDR3 DNA: TGTGCCTGGAGTGCCCCCGGCACAGATACGCAGTATTTT

V gene: TRBV6-5
clone size: .
J gene: TRBJ2-1
D gene: .
CDR3 protein: CASSYQLRGADEQFF
CDR3 DNA: TGTGCCAGCAGTTATCAGCTCAGAGGGGCTGATGAGCAGTTCTTC

V gene: TRBV29-1
clone size: once
J gene: TRBJ2-3
D gene: TRBD2
CDR3 protein: CSVVGLAGVPDTQYF
CDR3 DNA: TGCAGCGTTGTGGGACTAGCGGGAGTACCAGATACGCAGTATTTT

V gene: TRBV5-4
clone size: few
J gene: TRBJ2-2
D gene: .
CDR3 protein: CASSLSNGELFF
CDR3 DNA: TGTGCCAGCAGCTTGTCCAACGGGGAGCTGTTTTTT

V gene: TRBV12-3/TRBV12-4
clone size: .
J gene: TRBJ2-2
D gene: TRBD2
CDR3 protein: CASSGEGTGELFF
CDR3 DNA: TGTGCCAGCAGTGGGGAGGGGACCGGGGAGCTGTTTTTT

V gene: TRBV2
clone size: .
J gene: TRBJ1-3
D gene: .
CDR3 protein: CASSSLGFSGNTIYF
CDR3 DNA: TGTGCCAGCAGCAGCCTAGGTTTCTCTGGAAACACCATATATTTT

V gene: TRBV27
clone size: few
J gene: TRBJ1-3
D gene: .
CDR3 protein: CASRAGFSGNTIYF
CDR3 DNA: TGTGCCAGCAGAGCCGGGTTCTCTGGAAACACCATATATTTT

V gene: TRBV18
clone size: .
J gene: TRBJ2-5
D gene: .
CDR3 protein: CASSQSRGAQETQYF
CDR3 DNA: TGTGCCAGCTCACAATCCAGGGGCGCCCAAGAGACCCAGTACTTC

V gene: TRBV19
clone size: .
J gene: TRBJ1-2
D gene: .
CDR3 protein: CASSIEGEVRGYTF
CDR3 DNA: TGTGCCAGTAGTATCGAGGGGGAAGTTCGTGGCTACACCTTC

V gene: TRBV5-6
clone size: once
J gene: TRBJ2-5
D gene: .
CDR3 protein: CASSLGVEYQETQYF
CDR3 DNA: TGTGCCAGCAGCTTGGGGGTTGAATACCAAGAGACCCAGTACTTC

V gene: TRBV6-5
clone size: .
J gene: TRBJ2-1
D gene: TRBD2
CDR3 protein: CASSYSTSGYNEQFF
CDR3 DNA: TGTGCCAGCAGTTACTCTACTAGCGGTTACAATGAGCAGTTCTTC

V gene: TRBV14
clone size: .
J gene: TRBJ1-1
D gene: .
CDR3 protein: CASSHLLSDMNTEAFF
CDR3 DNA: TGTGCCAGCAGCCACTTGCTCTCTGACATGAACACTGAAGCTTTCTTT

V gene: TRBV14
clone size: .
J gene: TRBJ2-7
D gene: .
CDR3 protein: CASSQVPKLWQAGTLTGEQYF
CDR3 DNA: TGTGCCAGCAGCCAAGTCCCGAAACTTTGGCAGGCGGGGACCCTTACGGGCGAGCAGTACTTC

V gene: TRBV2
clone size: .
J gene: TRBJ1-5
D gene: .
CDR3 protein: CASSEGGVQPQHF
CDR3 DNA: TGTGCCAGCAGTGAAGGGGGCGTTCAGCCCCAGCATTTT

V gene: TRBV7-6
clone size: .
J gene: TRBJ2-7
D gene: TRBD2
CDR3 protein: CASSLAISGRRNREQYF
CDR3 DNA: TGTGCCAGCAGCTTAGCGATAAGCGGGAGGAGGAACCGCGAGCAGTACTTC

V gene: TRBV6-5
clone size: .
J gene: TRBJ2-1
D gene: TRBD2
CDR3 protein: CASSSGGSSYNEQFF
CDR3 DNA: TGTGCCAGCAGTAGCGGGGGTAGCTCCTACAATGAGCAGTTCTTC

V gene: TRBV6-6
clone size: few
J gene: TRBJ1-6
D gene: .
CDR3 protein: CASSSGNHNSPLHF
CDR3 DNA: TGTGCCAGCAGTTCAGGGAACCATAATTCACCCCTCCACTTT

V gene: TRBV2
clone size: once
J gene: TRBJ2-1
D gene: .
CDR3 protein: CASSDGTGKSGRTFYNEQFF
CDR3 DNA: TGTGCCAGCAGCGATGGGACAGGGAAAAGCGGGAGGACCTTCTACAATGAGCAGTTCTTC

V gene: TRBV28
clone size: .
J gene: TRBJ1-1
D gene: TRBD1
CDR3 protein: CASSLTTGVTEAFF
CDR3 DNA: TGTGCCAGCAGCCTTACTACAGGGGTTACTGAAGCTTTCTTT

V gene: TRBV7-2
clone size: .
J gene: TRBJ1-2
D gene: TRBD1
CDR3 protein: CASSLAMDRGGYGYTF
CDR3 DNA: TGTGCCAGCAGCTTAGCCATGGACAGGGGAGGCTATGGCTACACCTTC

V gene: TRBV19
clone size: few
J gene: TRBJ1-6
D gene: TRBD1
CDR3 protein: CASSMGQGNNSPLHF
CDR3 DNA: TGTGCCAGTAGTATGGGACAGGGAAATAATTCACCCCTCCACTTT